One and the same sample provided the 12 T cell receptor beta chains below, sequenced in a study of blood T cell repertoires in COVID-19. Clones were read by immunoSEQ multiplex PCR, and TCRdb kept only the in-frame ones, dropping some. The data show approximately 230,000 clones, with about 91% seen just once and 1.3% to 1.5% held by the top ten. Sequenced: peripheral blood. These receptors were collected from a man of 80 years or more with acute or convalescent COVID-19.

The DNA of the CDR3 is TGTGCCAGCAGTGGGGCTAGCGGGGGGGGGACAGATACGCAGTATTTT. Translation gives CASSGASGGGTDTQYF. The rearrangement links TRBV27 to TRBJ2-3, with TRBD2 matching over 12 bases. The germline V gene has CDR1 MNHEY and CDR2 SMNVEV (reference sequence). The CDR3 has 16 residues. V was pared by 5 bases and J by 3 bases, with 6 bases of the junction left unmatched.

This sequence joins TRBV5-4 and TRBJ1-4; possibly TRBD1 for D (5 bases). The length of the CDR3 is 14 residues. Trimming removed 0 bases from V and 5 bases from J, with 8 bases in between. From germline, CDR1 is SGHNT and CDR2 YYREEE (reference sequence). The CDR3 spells CASSLEAGNEKLFF. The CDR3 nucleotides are TGTGCCAGCAGCTTGGAGGCAGGGAATGAAAAACTGTTTTTT.

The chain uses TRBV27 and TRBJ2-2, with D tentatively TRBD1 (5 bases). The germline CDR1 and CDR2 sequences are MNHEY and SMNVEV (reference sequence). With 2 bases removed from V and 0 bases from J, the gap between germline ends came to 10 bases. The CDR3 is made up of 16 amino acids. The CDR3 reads CASSLGALPNTGELFF. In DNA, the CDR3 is TGTGCCAGCAGTTTAGGGGCCTTACCGAACACCGGGGAGCTGTTTTTT.

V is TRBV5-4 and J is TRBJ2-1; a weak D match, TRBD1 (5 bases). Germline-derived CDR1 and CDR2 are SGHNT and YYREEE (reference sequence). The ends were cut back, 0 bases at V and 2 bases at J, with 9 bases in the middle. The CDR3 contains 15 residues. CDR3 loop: CASSLEGAPYNEQFF. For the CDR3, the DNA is TGTGCCAGCAGCTTGGAAGGGGCGCCCTACAATGAGCAGTTCTTC.

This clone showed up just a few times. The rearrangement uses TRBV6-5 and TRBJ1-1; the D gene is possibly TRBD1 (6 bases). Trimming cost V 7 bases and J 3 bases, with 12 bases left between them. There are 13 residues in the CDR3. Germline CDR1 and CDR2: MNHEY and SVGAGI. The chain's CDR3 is CASKTRTDTEAFF. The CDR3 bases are TGTGCCAGCAAAACAAGGACAGACACTGAAGCTTTCTTT.

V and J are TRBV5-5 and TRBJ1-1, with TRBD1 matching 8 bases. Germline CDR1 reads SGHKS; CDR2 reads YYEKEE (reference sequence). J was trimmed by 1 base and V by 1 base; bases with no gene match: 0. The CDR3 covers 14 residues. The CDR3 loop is CASSLQGANTEAFF. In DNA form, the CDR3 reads TGTGCCAGCAGCTTGCAGGGGGCGAACACTGAAGCTTTCTTT.

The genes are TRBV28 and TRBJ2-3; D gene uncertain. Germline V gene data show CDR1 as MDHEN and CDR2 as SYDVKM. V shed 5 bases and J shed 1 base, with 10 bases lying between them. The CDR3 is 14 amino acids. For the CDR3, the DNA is TGTGCCAGCAGTCCAGAGGTTCGCACAGATACGCAGTATTTT. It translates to CASSPEVRTDTQYF.

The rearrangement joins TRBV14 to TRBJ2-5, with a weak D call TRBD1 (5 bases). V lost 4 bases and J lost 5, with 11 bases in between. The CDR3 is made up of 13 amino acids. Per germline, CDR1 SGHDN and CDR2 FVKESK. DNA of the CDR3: TGTGCCAGCAGCCCAGGACCAGGGGAGACCCAGTACTTC. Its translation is CASSPGPGETQYF.

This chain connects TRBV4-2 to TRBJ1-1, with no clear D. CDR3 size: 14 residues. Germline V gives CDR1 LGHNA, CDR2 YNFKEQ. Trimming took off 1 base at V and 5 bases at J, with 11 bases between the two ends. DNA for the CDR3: TGTGCCAGCAGCCAAGGGGGTAGGGAGACTGAAGCTTTCTTT. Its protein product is CASSQGGRETEAFF.

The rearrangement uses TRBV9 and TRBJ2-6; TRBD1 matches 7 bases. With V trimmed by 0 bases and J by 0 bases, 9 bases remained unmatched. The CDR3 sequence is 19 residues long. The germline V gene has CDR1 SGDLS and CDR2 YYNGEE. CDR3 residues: CASSVGLGGGHSGANVLTF. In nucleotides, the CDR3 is TGTGCCAGCAGCGTAGGATTAGGGGGCGGACACTCTGGGGCCAACGTCCTGACTTTC. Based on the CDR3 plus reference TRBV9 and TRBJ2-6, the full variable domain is DSGVTQTPKHLITATGQRVTLRCSPRSGDLSVYWYQQSLDQGLQFLIQYYNGEERAKGNILERFSAQQFPDLHSELNLSSLELGDSALYFCASSVGLGGGHSGANVLTFGAGSRLTVL.

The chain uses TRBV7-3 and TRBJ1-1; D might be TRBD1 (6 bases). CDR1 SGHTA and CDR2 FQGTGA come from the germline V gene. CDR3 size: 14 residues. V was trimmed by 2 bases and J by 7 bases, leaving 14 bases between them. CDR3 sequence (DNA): TGTGCCAGCAGCTTAGAGGGAGACAGGAATGAAGCTTTCTTT. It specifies CASSLEGDRNEAFF. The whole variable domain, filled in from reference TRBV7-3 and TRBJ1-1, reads GAGVSQTPSNKVTEKGKYVELRCDPISGHTALYWYRQSLGQGPEFLIYFQGTGAADDSGLPNDRFFAVRPEGSVSTLKIQRTERGDSAVYLCASSLEGDRNEAFFGQGTRLTVV.

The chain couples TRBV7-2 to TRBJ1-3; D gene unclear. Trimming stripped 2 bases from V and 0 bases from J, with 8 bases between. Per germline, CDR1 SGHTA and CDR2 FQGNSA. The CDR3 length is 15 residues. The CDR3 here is CASSLMRASGNTIYF. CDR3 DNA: TGTGCCAGCAGCTTAATGAGGGCCTCTGGAAACACCATATATTTT. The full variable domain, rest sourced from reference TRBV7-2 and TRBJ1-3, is GAGVSQSPSNKVTEKGKDVELRCDPISGHTALYWYRQSLGQGLEFLIYFQGNSAPDKSGLPSDRFSAERTGGSVSTLTIQRTQQEDSAVYLCASSLMRASGNTIYFGEGSWLTVV.